Each of the 8 T cell receptor beta chains below was sequenced from the same sample in a study of regulatory T cells in long-lasting Graves disease. CDR3-region Arm-PCR and iRepertoire HTBI primers produced the TCR beta libraries. Via MiXCR, TCRdb re-called the multiplex PCR reads, giving one row per CDR3 protein. The sample has hundreds of thousands of distinct CDR3 sequences, 15% to 20% seen once. Time point: newly diagnosed GD, antithyroid drugs for less than 3 months. RNA from PBMCs was the source of the TCR library. Separately, the same data were catalogued under a study of T cells in Graves' hyperthyroidism and ophthalmopathy.

The sample here was peripheral blood mononuclear cells (PBMCs), taken at new diagnosis, from a patient treated with antithyroid drugs. Every receptor here comes from a woman in her forties or fifties with Graves disease.

A few counts support this clonotype. The gene calls are TRBV6-1 and TRBJ2-7; 7 positions agree with TRBD2. The length of the CDR3 is 15 residues. Germline-derived CDR1 and CDR2 are MNHNS and SASEGT. The ends lost 6 bases at V and 1 base at J; junction bases unmatched: 9. For the CDR3, the DNA is TGTGCCAGCAGGTCCGGGACTACCCCTTCCTACGAGCAGTACTTC. It is translated as CASRSGTTPSYEQYF.

This clonotype has a count of ten or more. This chain joins TRBV3-1 and TRBJ1-4; D is unresolved. Trimming stripped 1 base from V and 4 bases from J, with 1 base between. The CDR3 is 12 amino acids. In germline, CDR1 is LGHDT, CDR2 YNNKEL (reference sequence). The DNA for the CDR3 is TGTGCCAGCAGCCAAGTTAATGAAAAACTGTTTTTT. Residues: CASSQVNEKLFF.

This clonotype was seen repeatedly, ten times or more. The genes are TRBV2 and TRBJ2-7; either TRBD1 or TRBD2 may supply D (7 bases each). The CDR3 contains 16 residues. Germline assignment: CDR1 SNHLY and CDR2 FYNNEI. Trimming took 7 bases from V and 1 from J, leaving 20 bases between them. The chain's CDR3 is CASTLREAGGSYEQYF. The CDR3, as DNA: TGTGCCAGCACCCTACGGGAGGCAGGGGGATCCTACGAGCAGTACTTC.

This clonotype occurred a few times. The chain links TRBV10-1 to TRBJ2-1; D is unclear. The ends were cut back, 3 bases at V and 0 bases at J, with 15 bases in the middle. Germline lookup yields CDR1 WNHNN and CDR2 SYGVQD (reference sequence). The CDR3 totals 17 residues. Written as DNA, the CDR3 is TGCGCCAGCAGTGAACATCCTTTCGGCAGCTCCTACAATGAGCAGTTCTTC. Its protein is CASSEHPFGSSYNEQFF.

The chain combines TRBV4-1 with TRBJ1-1; weak D call: TRBD1 (5 bases). V lost 1 base and J 2 bases, leaving 11 bases between the germline ends. The CDR3 has 15 residues. Germline values: CDR1 MGHRA, CDR2 YSYEKL. The CDR3 loop reads CASSQGGYSNTEAFF. CDR3 coding DNA: TGCGCCAGCAGCCAAGGGGGGTACTCTAACACTGAAGCTTTCTTT.

Note on this clonotype: A much larger clonotype is one base distant, so this may be a read error. V usage is TRBV11-3 and J usage is TRBJ1-2; D might be TRBD1 (6 bases). The CDR3 is made up of 15 amino acids. Per germline, CDR1 SGHNT and CDR2 YENEEA. Between the trimmed V and J ends, which lost 1 base and 7 bases, there was a span of 16 bases. The CDR3 region is CASSLGASGAGGYTF. The DNA for the CDR3 is TGTGCCAGCAGCTTAGGGGCCTCAGGGGCTGGTGGCTACACCTTC.

Comment on this clonotype: It may be a read error: a sequence one base away is much more abundant. The chain uses TRBV6-5 and TRBJ2-7; tentative D call: TRBD2 (7 bases). This CDR3 has 14 residues. Germline V gene data show CDR1 as MNHEY and CDR2 as SVGAGI. CDR3 region: CASGYSGGRREQYF. Written as DNA, the CDR3 is TGTGCCAGCGGTTACTCCGGGGGGCGCCGAGAGCAGTACTTC.

In its sample, this clonotype was seen a few times. V usage is TRBV7-2 and J usage is TRBJ2-3; D may be TRBD1 or TRBD2 (6 bases each). Gene TRBJ2-5 matches the end of the DNA better, so the J call may be wrong. This CDR3 has 16 residues. Germline V CDR1 and CDR2: SGHTA, FQGNSA. The CDR3 is CASSLLRPGQPGAQYF. As DNA, the CDR3 is TGTGCCAGCAGCTTACTCCGACCCGGACAGCCGGGGGCCCAGTACTTC.